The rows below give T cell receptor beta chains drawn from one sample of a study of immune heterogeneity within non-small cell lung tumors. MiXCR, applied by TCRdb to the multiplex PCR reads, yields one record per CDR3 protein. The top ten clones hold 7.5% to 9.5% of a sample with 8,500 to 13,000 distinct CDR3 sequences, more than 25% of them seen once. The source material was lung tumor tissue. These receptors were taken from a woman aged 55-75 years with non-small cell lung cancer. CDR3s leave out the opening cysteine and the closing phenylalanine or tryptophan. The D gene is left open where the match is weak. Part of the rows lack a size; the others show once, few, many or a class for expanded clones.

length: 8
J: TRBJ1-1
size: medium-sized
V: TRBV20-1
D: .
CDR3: SARWTEAF

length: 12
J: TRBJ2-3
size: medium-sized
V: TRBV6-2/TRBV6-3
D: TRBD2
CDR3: ASSAGTSSDTQY

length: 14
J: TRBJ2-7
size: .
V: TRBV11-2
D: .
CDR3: ASSLWTIASSYEQY

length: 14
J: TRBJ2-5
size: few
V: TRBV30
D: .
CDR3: AWGPPGGGRGETQY

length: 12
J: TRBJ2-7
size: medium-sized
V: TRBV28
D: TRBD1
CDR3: ASSLLTGGHEQY

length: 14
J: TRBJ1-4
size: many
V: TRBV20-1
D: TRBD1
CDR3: SAREGRGRSNEKLF

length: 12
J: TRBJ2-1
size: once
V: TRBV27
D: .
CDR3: ASSLSSPANGQF

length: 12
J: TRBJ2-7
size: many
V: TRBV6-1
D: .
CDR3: ASSEYLRAYEQY

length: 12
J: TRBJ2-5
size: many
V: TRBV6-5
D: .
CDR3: ASSYSPVAETQY

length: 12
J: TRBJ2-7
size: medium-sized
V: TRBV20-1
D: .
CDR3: SARDRRVGREQY

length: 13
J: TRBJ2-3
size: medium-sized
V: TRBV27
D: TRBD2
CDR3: ASSSGLASIDTQY

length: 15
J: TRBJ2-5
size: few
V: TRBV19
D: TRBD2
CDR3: ASSMRPLAGGQETQY

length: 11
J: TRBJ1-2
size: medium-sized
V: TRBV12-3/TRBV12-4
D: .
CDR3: ASSLNGGYGYT

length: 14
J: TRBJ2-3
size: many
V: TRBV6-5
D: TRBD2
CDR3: ASSYRTSGKTDTQY

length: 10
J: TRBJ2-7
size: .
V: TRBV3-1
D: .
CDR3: ASSPQGYEQY

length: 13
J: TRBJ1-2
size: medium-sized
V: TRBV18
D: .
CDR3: ASSPGAERGRGYT

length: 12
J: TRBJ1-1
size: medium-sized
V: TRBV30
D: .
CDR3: AWRPGFRNTEAF

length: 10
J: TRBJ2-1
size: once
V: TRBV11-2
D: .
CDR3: ASSLDRGLKF

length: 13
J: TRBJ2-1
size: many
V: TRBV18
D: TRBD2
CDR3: ASSPPAGGVGEQF

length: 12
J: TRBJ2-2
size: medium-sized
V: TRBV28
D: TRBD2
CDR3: ASSTSGNTGELF

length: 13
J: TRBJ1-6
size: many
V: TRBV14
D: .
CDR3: ASSQDPQGKSPLH

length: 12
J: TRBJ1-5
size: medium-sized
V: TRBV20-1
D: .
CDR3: SATRTVSNQPQH

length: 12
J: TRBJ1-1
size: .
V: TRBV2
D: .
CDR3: ASSEAGQNTEAF

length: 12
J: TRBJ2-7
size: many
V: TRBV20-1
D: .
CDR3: STQIGGSLYEQY

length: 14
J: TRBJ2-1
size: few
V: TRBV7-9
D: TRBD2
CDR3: ASSPTSGRTKNEQF

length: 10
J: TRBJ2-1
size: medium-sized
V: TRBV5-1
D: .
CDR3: ASSLVGGEQF

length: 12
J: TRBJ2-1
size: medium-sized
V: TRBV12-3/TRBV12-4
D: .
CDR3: ASSPPTPFNEQF

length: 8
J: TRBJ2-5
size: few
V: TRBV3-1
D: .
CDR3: ASSQETQY

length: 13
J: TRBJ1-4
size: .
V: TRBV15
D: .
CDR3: STSSEQGPNENLF

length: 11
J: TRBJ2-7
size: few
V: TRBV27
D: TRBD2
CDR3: ASSLGLASEQY

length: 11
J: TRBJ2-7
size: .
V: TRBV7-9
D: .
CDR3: ASSPALRGEQY

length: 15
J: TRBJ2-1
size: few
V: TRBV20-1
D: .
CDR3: SARDSTGSIPYNEQF

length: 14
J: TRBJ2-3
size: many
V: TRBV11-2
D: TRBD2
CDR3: ASSLAFSGSTDTQY

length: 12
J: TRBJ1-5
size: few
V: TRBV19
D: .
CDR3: ASIINRSNQPQH

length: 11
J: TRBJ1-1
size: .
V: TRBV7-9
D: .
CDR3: ASSLALGTEAF

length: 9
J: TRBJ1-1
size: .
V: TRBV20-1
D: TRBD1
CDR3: SATTGGLFF

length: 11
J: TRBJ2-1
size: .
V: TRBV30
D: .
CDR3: AFFPRENNEQF

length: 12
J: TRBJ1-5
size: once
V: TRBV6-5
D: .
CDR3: ASSYGQGNQPQH

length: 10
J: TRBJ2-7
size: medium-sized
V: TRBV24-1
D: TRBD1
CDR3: ATNPDRDEQY

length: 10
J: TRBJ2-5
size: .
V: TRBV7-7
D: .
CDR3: ASSLAEGNQY

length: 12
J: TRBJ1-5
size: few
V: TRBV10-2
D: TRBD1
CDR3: ASTGTGVNQPQH

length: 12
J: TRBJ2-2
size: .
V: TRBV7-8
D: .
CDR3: ASSSSRSTGELF

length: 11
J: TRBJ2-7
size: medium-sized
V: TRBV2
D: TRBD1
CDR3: ANRTGHSYEQY

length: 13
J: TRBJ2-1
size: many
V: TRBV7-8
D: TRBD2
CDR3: ASSLRGRIDNEQF

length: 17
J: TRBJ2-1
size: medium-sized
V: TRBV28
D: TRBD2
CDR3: ASSSVRVLAGPSYNEQF

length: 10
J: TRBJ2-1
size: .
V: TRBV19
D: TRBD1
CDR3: ATRDRVNEQF

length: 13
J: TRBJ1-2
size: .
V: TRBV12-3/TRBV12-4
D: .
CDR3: ASTPLGAQSTDPL

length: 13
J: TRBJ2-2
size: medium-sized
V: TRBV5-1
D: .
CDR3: ASSLGLTNTGELF

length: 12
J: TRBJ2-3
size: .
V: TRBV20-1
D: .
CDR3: SAQGTTSTDTQY

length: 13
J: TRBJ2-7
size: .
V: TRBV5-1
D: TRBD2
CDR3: ASSLVPGLGSEQY

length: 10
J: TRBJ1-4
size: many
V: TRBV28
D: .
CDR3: ASSLLRGKLF

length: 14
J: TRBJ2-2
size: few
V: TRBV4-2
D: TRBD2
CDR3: ASSQDATSVGGELF

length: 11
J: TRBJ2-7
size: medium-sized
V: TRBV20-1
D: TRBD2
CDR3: SARGSGIYEQY

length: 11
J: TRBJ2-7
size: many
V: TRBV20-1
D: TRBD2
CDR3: SVSGRASYEQY

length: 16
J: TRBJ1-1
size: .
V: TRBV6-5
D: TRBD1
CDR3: ASSYSMGARGQETEAF

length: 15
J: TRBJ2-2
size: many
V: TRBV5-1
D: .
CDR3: ASSLAFEGTNTGELF

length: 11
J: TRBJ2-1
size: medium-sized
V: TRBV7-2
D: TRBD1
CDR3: ASSRGQDNEQF